Given below is one T cell receptor (beta chain) in context. Sequencing was performed with immunoSEQ multiplex PCR; in TCRdb, only in-frame clones are kept and a portion is missing. This table has 60,000 to 85,000 clones, 96% appearing once. The data originate from a study of cytomegalovirus exposure and HLA in healthy donors. V trimming: 5 bases; J trimming: 0 bases; junction bases outside the gene matches: 10. Germline CDR1 SGHTA, CDR2 FQGNSA. The CDR3 sequence is 17 residues long. V gene TRBV7-2 combines with J gene TRBJ2-4; TRBD2 matches 7 bases. The source of this sequence is a woman younger than 30 in good health and CMV-seropositive. The specimen was PBMCs. The DNA of the CDR3 is TGTGCCAGCAGCATAAGCGCGGGCGGGGGAGCCAAAAACATTCAGTACTTC. Protein product: CASSISAGGGAKNIQYF.